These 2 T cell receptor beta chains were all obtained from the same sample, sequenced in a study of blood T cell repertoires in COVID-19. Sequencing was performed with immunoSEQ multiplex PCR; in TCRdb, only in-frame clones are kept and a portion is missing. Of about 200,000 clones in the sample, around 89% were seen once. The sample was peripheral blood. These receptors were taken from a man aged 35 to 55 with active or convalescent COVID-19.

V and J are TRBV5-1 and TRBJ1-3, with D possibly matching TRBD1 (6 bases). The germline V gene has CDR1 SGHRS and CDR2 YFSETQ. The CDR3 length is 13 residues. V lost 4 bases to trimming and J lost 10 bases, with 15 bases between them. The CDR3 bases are TGCGCCAGCAGCCCCGAGGGGGGGAAAACCATATATTTT. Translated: CASSPEGGKTIYF. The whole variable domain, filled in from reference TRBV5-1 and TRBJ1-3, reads KAGVTQTPRYLIKTRGQQVTLSCSPISGHRSVSWYQQTPGQGLQFLFEYFSETQRNKGNFPGRFSGRQFSNSRSEMNVSTLELGDSALYLCASSPEGGKTIYFGEGSWLTVV.

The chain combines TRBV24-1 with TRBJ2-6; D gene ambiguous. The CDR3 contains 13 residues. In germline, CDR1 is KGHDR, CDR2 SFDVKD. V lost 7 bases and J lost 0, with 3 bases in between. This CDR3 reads CATRHSGANVLTF. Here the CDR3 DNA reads TGTGCCACCAGACACTCTGGGGCCAACGTCCTGACTTTC.